The 21 T cell receptor beta chains below all came from one sample that was sequenced in a study of regulatory T cells in long-lasting Graves disease (dated by TCRdb to about 2021). What this sample's time point label stands for: newly diagnosed GD, antithyroid drugs for less than 3 months. For both TCR sequencing and RNA sequencing, RNA was extracted from PBMCs using TRIzol. Library creation used multiplex PCR. Data came from an Illumina HiSeq 4000. To build TCR beta libraries, CDR3 regions were amplified by Arm-PCR using iRepertoire HTBI primers. The public reads were quality trimmed at Q25 with fastp and then assembled into clones with MiXCR by TCRdb, keeping productive beta chains. Rows with a matching CDR3 protein are joined into one entry that keeps the most common DNA and genes. Across this sample there are approximately 400,000 distinct CDR3 sequences, with 15% seen only once. The ten top clones hold over 7.5% of the sample.

In addition, the sample was reused for a study of T cells in Graves' hyperthyroidism and ophthalmopathy.

This material consisted of peripheral blood mononuclear cells (PBMCs), taken at new diagnosis, from a patient treated with antithyroid drugs. Receptor source: a woman aged 40 to 49 with Graves disease. Donor details come from another sample of the same person, matched by shared clones.

The gene calls are TRBV7-9 and TRBJ1-2; D is uncertain. The CDR3 length is 13 residues. V was trimmed by 5 bases and J by 1 base, leaving 8 bases between them. Germline loops: CDR1 SEHNR, CDR2 FQNEAQ (reference sequence). The CDR3 nucleotides read TGTGCCAGCAGCGAAGGCATTAACTATGGCTACACCTTC. Residues: CASSEGINYGYTF.

The chain combines TRBV6-5 with TRBJ1-6, with D possibly matching TRBD1 (5 bases). V was shortened by 0 bases and J by 9 bases, with 15 bases between the two germline ends. The CDR3 runs to 16 residues. Germline V gene lookup returns CDR1 MNHEY and CDR2 SVGAGI. The CDR3 DNA follows: TGTGCCAGCAGTTACTCGGTGTTGACAGTGGTTTCACCCCTCCACTTT. It codes for CASSYSVLTVVSPLHF.

As DNA, the CDR3 is TGTGCCAGCAGCTTAGACCACAGGGGGCTAGAGACCCAGTACTTC. Encoded protein: CASSLDHRGLETQYF. The chain employs TRBV11-3 and TRBJ2-5; 9 nucleotides line up with TRBD1. With V trimmed by 0 bases and J by 4 bases, 3 bases remained unmatched. Germline CDR1 reads SGHNT; CDR2 reads YENEEA. CDR3 size: 15 residues.

The rearrangement uses TRBV9 and TRBJ1-2; 9 bases fit TRBD1. Per germline, CDR1 SGDLS and CDR2 YYNGEE. The CDR3 loop spans 15 amino acids. The V gene end was trimmed by 7 bases and the J gene end by 4 bases; junction bases not matched to a gene: 11. The CDR3, as DNA: TGTGCCAGCGACCAGCAGGGGACAGGGACCTATGGCTACACCTTC. Its protein is CASDQQGTGTYGYTF.

This clonotype was observed at least ten times. The V call is TRBV20-1, the J call TRBJ1-3; 8 positions agree with TRBD1. CDR1 is DFQATT and CDR2 is SNEGSKA in the germline V gene (reference sequence). CDR3 size: 14 residues. The V segment lost 1 base and the J segment 5 bases; nucleotides outside the gene matches: 4. The CDR3 protein is CSARGDRRRNTIYF. The CDR3 DNA reads TGCAGTGCTAGAGGGGACAGGCGAAGAAACACCATATATTTT.

This clonotype has ten or more counts. The rearrangement uses TRBV6-2 or TRBV6-3 and TRBJ2-5, with 8 bases lining up with TRBD1. The CDR3 is 13 amino acids. CDR1 MNHEY and CDR2 SVGEGT come from the germline V gene. V lost 7 bases and J lost 4; bases outside the gene matches: 5. CDR3 amino acids: CASTQTGVETQYF. The CDR3 DNA follows: TGTGCCAGCACCCAGACAGGGGTAGAGACCCAGTACTTC.

In this sample, this clonotype turned up a few times. The rearrangement joins TRBV3-1 to TRBJ2-7, with TRBD1 matching over 11 bases. Per germline, CDR1 LGHDT and CDR2 YNNKEL (reference sequence). The CDR3 is 16 amino acids. Germline trimming cut 2 bases from V and 4 bases from J; bases unmatched to any gene: 7. The CDR3 is CASSQSSGTGGYEQYF. The CDR3 DNA follows: TGTGCCAGCAGCCAATCCTCCGGGACAGGGGGGTACGAGCAGTACTTC.

This clonotype was seen only a few times. The CDR3 region is CSAKEDSYEQYF. CDR3 nucleotide sequence: TGCAGTGCAAAGGAGGACAGCTACGAGCAGTACTTC. V is TRBV20-1 and J is TRBJ2-7; possible D gene TRBD1, 6 bases. There are 12 residues in the CDR3. Per germline, CDR1 DFQATT and CDR2 SNEGSKA (reference sequence). The V end lost 6 bases, the J end lost 3 bases, and 12 bases lay between the germline ends.

This clonotype was seen a handful of times. The junction differs from germline at one of its ends, possibly a read error. The chain links TRBV12-3 or TRBV12-4 to TRBJ2-3; 8 bases align to TRBD2. The CDR3 has 15 residues. CDR3 region: CASSIAGIPTDTQYF. CDR3 in DNA: TGTGCCAGCAGTATAGCGGGAATCCCCACAGATACGCAGTATTTT.

This clonotype was observed a few times. This sequence may be a read error, since a much larger clone differs from it by one base. The chain recombines TRBV6-2 or TRBV6-3 with TRBJ2-1; no definite D call. In germline, CDR1 is MNHEY, CDR2 SVGEGT. The CDR3 has 12 residues. Deletions cut 7 bases from V and 3 bases from J, with 7 bases between. The CDR3 reads CASMRNYNEQFF. The CDR3 DNA reads as TGTGCCAGCATGAGGAACTACAATGAGCAGTTCTTC.

This clonotype showed up many times. The chain joins TRBV7-2 to TRBJ2-7, with D perhaps assigned TRBD1 or TRBD2 (5 bases each). Trimming removed 1 base at V and 7 bases at J, with 11 bases between. The CDR3 is 13 residues long. Germline V CDR1 and CDR2: SGHTA, FQGNSA. This CDR3 reads CASSLVGTGEQYF. For the CDR3, the DNA is TGTGCCAGCAGCTTAGTGGGGACGGGAGAGCAGTACTTC.

At least ten counts were recorded for this clonotype. The chain is built from TRBV11-2 and TRBJ2-1; 7 bases agree with TRBD1. CDR1 is SGHAT and CDR2 is FQNNGV in the germline V gene. The J segment lost 2 bases and the V segment lost 1 base, leaving 2 bases of the junction unmatched. The CDR3 is 15 residues long. The CDR3 DNA sequence: TGTGCCAGCAGCTTAGTTACAGGGGCCTACAATGAGCAGTTCTTC. This codes for CASSLVTGAYNEQFF.

This clonotype occurred many times. The V call is TRBV10-3, the J call TRBJ2-1; tentatively, D is TRBD2 (5 bases). The V and J ends lost 3 bases and 8 bases respectively, with 14 bases between them. The CDR3 covers 14 residues. Germline lookup yields CDR1 ENHRY and CDR2 SYGVKD. CDR3 sequence (DNA): TGTGCCATCAGTGAACGGGGTGGTGCTGATGAGCAGTTCTTC. This sequence encodes CAISERGGADEQFF.

This clonotype occurred many times. The chain carries TRBV5-1 and TRBJ2-1; 10 positions match TRBD1. This CDR3 is 17 amino acids long. V dropped 0 bases and J dropped 10; count of bases not matched to a gene: 13. CDR1 and CDR2 from the germline V gene are SGHRS and YFSETQ. The CDR3 coding sequence is TGCGCCAGCAGCTTGGGCGACGAAGTCGGGACAGGGGTCGAGCAGTTCTTC. Amino acid sequence: CASSLGDEVGTGVEQFF.

This clonotype was recorded at least ten times. The V call is TRBV20-1, the J call TRBJ2-1, with 11 nucleotides matching TRBD2. J was trimmed by 1 base and V by 5 bases; bases with no gene match: 7. CDR3 size: 16 residues. From germline, CDR1 is DFQATT and CDR2 SNEGSKA (reference sequence). CDR3 region: CSALNLAGGSYNEQFF. CDR3 in DNA: TGCAGTGCTCTAAATCTAGCGGGAGGTTCCTACAATGAGCAGTTCTTC.

This clonotype appeared many times. The chain carries TRBV7-9 and TRBJ2-5, with D perhaps TRBD2 (6 bases). The germline V gene encodes CDR1 SEHNR and CDR2 FQNEAQ (reference sequence). V was shortened by 5 bases and J by 2 bases, with 21 bases between the two germline ends. The CDR3 length is 17 residues. The CDR3 loop reads CASSPPSSGPHQETQYF. CDR3 sequence (DNA): TGTGCCAGCAGCCCCCCCAGCAGCGGGCCGCATCAAGAGACCCAGTACTTC.

The V call is TRBV19, the J call TRBJ2-1; 7 bases match TRBD1. Germline assignment: CDR1 LNHDA and CDR2 SQIVND (reference sequence). The CDR3 totals 15 residues. With 5 bases clipped from V and 3 bases from J, the junction kept 7 bases outside the gene matches. The CDR3 DNA is TGTGCCAGTAGTGTCTCACAGGGGTTCTACAATGAGCAGTTCTTC. Its translation is CASSVSQGFYNEQFF.

This clonotype was seen many times. The chain is built from TRBV2 and TRBJ2-7; D tentatively reads TRBD1 or TRBD2 (5 bases each). The germline CDR1 and CDR2 sequences are SNHLY and FYNNEI. V was clipped by 2 bases and J by 7 bases, with 18 bases between them. The CDR3 loop spans 15 amino acids. The CDR3 region is CASSESGRNSMEQYF. In DNA form, the CDR3 reads TGTGCCAGCAGTGAATCGGGACGGAATTCGATGGAGCAGTACTTC.

This clonotype occurred a few times. The chain joins TRBV5-6 to TRBJ1-4, with D hard to call. Trimming shortened V by 5 bases and J by 5 bases, and 16 bases separated the two germline ends. The germline V gene encodes CDR1 SGHDT and CDR2 YYEEEE. The CDR3 sequence is 15 residues long. DNA for the CDR3: TGTGCCAGCAGTTACGAGGGATTCCGGAATGAAAAACTGTTTTTT. Its protein product is CASSYEGFRNEKLFF. The variable domain in full, with the rest retrieved from reference TRBV5-6 and TRBJ1-4, is DAGVTQSPTHLIKTRGQQVTLRCSPKSGHDTVSWYQQALGQGPQFIFQYYEEEERQRGNFPDRFSGHQFPNYSSELNVNALLLGDSALYLCASSYEGFRNEKLFFGSGTQLSVL.

This clonotype was observed at least ten times. The CDR3 sequence is CASSSPYGYTF. The CDR3 nucleotides read TGTGCCAGCAGTTCCCCCTATGGCTACACCTTC. This chain uses TRBV6-4 with TRBJ1-2; no reliable D call. The CDR3 length is 11 residues. V was cut by 5 bases and J by 4 bases, with 5 bases left in between. Germline lookup yields CDR1 MRHNA and CDR2 SNTAGT.

The chain uses TRBV12-3 or TRBV12-4 and TRBJ1-2; D may be TRBD1 (5 bases). Trimming took off 5 bases at V and 3 bases at J, with 13 bases between the two ends. The CDR3 totals 14 residues. This chain's CDR3 is CASSGTEFHYGYTF. The CDR3 nucleotides are TGTGCCAGCAGTGGGACCGAGTTCCACTATGGCTACACCTTC.